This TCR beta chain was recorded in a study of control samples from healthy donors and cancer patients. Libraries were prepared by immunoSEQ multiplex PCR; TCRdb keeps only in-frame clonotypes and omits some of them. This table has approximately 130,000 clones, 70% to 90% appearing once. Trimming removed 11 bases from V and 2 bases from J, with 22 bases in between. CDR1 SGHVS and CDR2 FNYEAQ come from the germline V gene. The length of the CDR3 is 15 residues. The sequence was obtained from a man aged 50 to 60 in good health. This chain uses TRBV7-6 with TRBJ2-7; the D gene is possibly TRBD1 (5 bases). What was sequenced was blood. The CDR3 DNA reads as TGTGCCTCTACGTCAGACGGCAGGGCGCCCTACGAGCAGTACTTC. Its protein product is CASTSDGRAPYEQYF. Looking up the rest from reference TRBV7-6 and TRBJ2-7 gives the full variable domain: GAGVSQSPRYKVTKRGQDVALRCDPISGHVSLYWYRQALGQGPEFLTYFNYEAQQDKSGLPNDRFSAERPEGSISTLTIQRTEQRDSAMYRCASTSDGRAPYEQYFGPGTRLTVT.